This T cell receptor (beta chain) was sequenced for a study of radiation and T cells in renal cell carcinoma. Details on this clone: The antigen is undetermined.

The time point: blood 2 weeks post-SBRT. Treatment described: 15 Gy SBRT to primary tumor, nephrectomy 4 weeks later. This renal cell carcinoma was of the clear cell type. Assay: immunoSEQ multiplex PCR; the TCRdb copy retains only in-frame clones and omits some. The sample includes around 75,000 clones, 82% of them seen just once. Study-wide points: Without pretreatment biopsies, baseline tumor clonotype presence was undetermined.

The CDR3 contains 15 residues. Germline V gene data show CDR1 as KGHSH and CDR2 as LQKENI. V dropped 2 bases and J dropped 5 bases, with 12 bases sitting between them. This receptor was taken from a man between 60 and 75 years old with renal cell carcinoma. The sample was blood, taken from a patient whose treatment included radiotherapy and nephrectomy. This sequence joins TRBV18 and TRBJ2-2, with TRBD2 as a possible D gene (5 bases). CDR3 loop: CASSPNSPGTGELFF. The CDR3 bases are TGTGCCAGCTCACCAAACAGTCCGGGGACCGGGGAGCTGTTTTTT.